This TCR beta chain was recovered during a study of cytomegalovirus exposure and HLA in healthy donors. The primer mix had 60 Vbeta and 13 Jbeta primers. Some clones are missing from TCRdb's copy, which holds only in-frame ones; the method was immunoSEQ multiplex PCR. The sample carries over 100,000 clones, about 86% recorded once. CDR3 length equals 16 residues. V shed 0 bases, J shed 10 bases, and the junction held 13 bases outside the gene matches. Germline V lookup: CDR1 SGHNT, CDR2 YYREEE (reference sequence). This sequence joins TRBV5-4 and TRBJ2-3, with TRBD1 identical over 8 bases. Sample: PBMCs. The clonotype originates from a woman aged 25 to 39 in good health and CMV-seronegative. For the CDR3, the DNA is TGTGCCAGCAGCTTGGCCGAAGGCCGAACAGGGGGTGCGCAGTATTTT. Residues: CASSLAEGRTGGAQYF. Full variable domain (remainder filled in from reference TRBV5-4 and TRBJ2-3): ETGVTQSPTHLIKTRGQQVTLRCSSQSGHNTVSWYQQALGQGPQFIFQYYREEENGRGNFPPRFSGLQFPNYSSELNVNALELDDSALYLCASSLAEGRTGGAQYFGPGTRLTVL.